This T cell receptor beta chain is drawn from a study of blood T cell repertoires in COVID-19. Sequencing was performed with immunoSEQ multiplex PCR; in TCRdb, only in-frame clones are kept and a portion is missing. The data contain about 170,000 clones, under 95% of them singletons. The sequence came from a man aged 18 to 30 with COVID-19, enrolled during active disease. Sequences were obtained from peripheral blood.

CDR3 DNA sequence: TGTGCCAGCAGCCCGACAGGGCTGAACACTGAAGCTTTCTTT. It specifies CASSPTGLNTEAFF. This chain joins TRBV6-6 and TRBJ1-1; 7 bases fit TRBD1. With 6 bases clipped from V and 0 bases from J, the junction kept 4 bases outside the gene matches. The CDR3 spans 14 residues. The germline CDR1 and CDR2 sequences are MNHNY and SVGAGI (reference sequence).